This TCR beta chain was captured in a study of T cell repertoires in cytomegalovirus infection (dated by TCRdb to the late 2010s). With regard to the full study: Recently identified HLA-C-restricted CMV epitopes, whose presentation resists viral immunomodulation, were targeted by peptide stimulations together with well-studied HLA-B-restricted epitopes. Donor HLA type was relevant to the analysis, because carriage of CMV infection together with the matching HLA type was indicated by public TCR beta signatures.

The junction shows trimming of 8 bases on V and 0 bases on J, plus 14 bases between the germline ends. Based on the germline V gene, the CDR1 and CDR2 sequences are MNHNS and SASEGT. From the cysteine up to the phenylalanine, the CDR3 has a length of 15 residues. Left in the record is the CDR3 DNA by itself, 45 bases read in frame from the first base. Reading the label with the study, this specimen's treatment or condition is: in vitro stimulation with specific CMV peptide epitopes to enrich CMV-specific T cells. In its sample, this clonotype was seen a few times. It has no known antigen specificity. Base qualities are not provided; no much larger clone lies one nucleotide away. The sample was run on an Illumina HiSeq 1500. TCRdb trimmed public reads at Q25 via fastp, called clones via MiXCR and kept in-frame beta chains. Rows matching on CDR3 protein sequence are summarized as one entry with the most common DNA and genes. The sample profile shows around 900,000 distinct CDR3 sequences; roughly 30% of them were found once. The ten largest clones represent about an eighth of the sample.

What the work shows at the level of the full study, not this receptor alone: The ex vivo response was dominated by HLA-C-restricted CMV-specific TCR beta clonotypes, and the single most frequent clonotype in two of eight donors was supplied by these HLA-C-restricted clonotypes. In both this cohort and an independent 352-donor cohort, the cumulative frequency of public TCR beta family members distinguished carriers of CMV infection plus the relevant HLA type.

The clonotype comes from a human donor in good health (CMV status not recorded). Some clones in this sample may be carry-over from other donors' samples. The sample here was cultured CD8+ T cells from PBMCs, taken from culture after CMV antigen stimulation. This sequence uses TRBV6-1 and TRBJ1-5, with a weak D call of TRBD1 (5 bases match). The nucleotides read TGTGCCAGCGGATCGACAGAATATAGCAATCAGCCCCAGCATTTT. Translated, this gives CASGSTEYSNQPQHF.